This TCR beta chain is drawn from a study of shared clonotypes between healthy human individuals. TCRdb's table, derived via immunoSEQ multiplex PCR, lists solely in-frame clones and lacks some. The repertoire holds 450,000 to 550,000 clones, 79% seen once, with over 10% in the top ten. The V gene's germline CDR1 is SGHTA and CDR2 FQGTGA. The ends were cut back, 1 base at V and 0 bases at J, with 6 bases in the middle. This CDR3 contains 15 residues. The sequencing sample was made of PBMCs. This chain connects TRBV7-3 to TRBJ1-4, with D maybe TRBD1 (6 bases). The TCR originated in a woman in her thirties or forties in good health. Some clones in this sample may be carry-over from other donors' samples. CDR3 sequence reads: CASSLNRATNEKLFF. The CDR3 DNA is TGTGCCAGCAGCTTAAACAGGGCAACTAATGAAAAACTGTTTTTT.